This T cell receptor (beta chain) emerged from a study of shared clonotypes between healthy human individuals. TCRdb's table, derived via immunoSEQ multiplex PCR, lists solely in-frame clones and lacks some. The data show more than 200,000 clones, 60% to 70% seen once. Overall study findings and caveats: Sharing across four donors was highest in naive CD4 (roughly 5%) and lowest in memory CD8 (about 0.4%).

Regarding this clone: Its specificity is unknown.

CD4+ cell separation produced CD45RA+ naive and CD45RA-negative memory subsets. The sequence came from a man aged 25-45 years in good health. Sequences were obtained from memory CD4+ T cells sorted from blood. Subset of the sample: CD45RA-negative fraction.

The CDR3 DNA reads as TGCGCCAGCAGCTTGGGAGGACTAAACAATGAGCAGTTCTTC. This translates into CASSLGGLNNEQFF. The chain couples TRBV5-1 to TRBJ2-1; D is possibly TRBD2 (6 bases). The CDR3 loop spans 14 amino acids. V gave up 0 bases and J gave up 5 bases, with 9 bases separating them. Germline CDR1 and CDR2: SGHRS and YFSETQ. The whole variable domain, remainder taken from reference TRBV5-1 and TRBJ2-1, is KAGVTQTPRYLIKTRGQQVTLSCSPISGHRSVSWYQQTPGQGLQFLFEYFSETQRNKGNFPGRFSGRQFSNSRSEMNVSTLELGDSALYLCASSLGGLNNEQFFGPGTRLTVL.